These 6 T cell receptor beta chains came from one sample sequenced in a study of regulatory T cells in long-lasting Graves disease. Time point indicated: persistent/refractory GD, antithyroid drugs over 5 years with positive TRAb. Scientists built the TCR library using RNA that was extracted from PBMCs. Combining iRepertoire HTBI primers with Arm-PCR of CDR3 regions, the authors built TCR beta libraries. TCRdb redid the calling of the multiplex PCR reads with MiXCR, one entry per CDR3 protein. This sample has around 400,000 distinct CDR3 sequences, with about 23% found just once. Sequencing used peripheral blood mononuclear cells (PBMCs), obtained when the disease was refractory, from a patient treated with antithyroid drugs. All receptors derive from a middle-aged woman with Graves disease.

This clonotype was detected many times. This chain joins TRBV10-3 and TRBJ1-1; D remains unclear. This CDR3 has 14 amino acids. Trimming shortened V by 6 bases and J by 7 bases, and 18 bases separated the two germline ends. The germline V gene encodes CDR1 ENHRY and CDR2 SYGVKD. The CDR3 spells CAIRDPEGGYEAFF. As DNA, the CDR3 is TGTGCCATCAGGGACCCGGAAGGCGGATATGAAGCTTTCTTT.

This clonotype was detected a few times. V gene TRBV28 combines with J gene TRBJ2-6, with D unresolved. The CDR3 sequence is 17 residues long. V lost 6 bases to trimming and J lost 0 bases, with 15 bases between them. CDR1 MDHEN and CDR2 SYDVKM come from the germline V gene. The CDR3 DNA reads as TGTGCCAGCAGCCTGACTCAAACCAGCTCTGGGGCCAACGTCCTGACTTTC. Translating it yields CASSLTQTSSGANVLTF.

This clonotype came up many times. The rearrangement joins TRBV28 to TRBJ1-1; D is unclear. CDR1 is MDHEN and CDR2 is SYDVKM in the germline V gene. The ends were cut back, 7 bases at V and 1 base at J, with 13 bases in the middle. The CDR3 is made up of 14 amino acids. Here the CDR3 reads CASKAWRANTEAFF. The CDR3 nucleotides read TGTGCCAGCAAGGCCTGGAGGGCGAACACTGAAGCTTTCTTT.

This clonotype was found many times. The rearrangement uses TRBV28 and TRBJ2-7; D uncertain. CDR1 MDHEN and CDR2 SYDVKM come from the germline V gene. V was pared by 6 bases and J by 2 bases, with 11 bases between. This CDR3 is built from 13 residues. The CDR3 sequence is CASSIGIAYEQYF. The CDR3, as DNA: TGTGCCAGCAGCATTGGGATTGCCTACGAGCAGTACTTC.

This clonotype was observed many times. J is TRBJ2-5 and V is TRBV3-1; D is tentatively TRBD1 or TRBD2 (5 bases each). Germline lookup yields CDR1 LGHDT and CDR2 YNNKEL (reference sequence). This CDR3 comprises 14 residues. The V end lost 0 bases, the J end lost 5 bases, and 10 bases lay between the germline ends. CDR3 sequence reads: CASSQDGGTETQYF. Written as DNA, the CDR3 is TGTGCCAGCAGCCAAGATGGTGGGACGGAGACCCAGTACTTC.

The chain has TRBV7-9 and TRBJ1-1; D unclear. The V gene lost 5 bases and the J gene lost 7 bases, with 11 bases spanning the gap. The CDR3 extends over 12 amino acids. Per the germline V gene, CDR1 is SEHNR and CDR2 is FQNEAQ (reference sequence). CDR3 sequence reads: CASSPRRGEAFF. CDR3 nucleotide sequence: TGTGCCAGCAGCCCCCGACGGGGTGAAGCTTTCTTT.